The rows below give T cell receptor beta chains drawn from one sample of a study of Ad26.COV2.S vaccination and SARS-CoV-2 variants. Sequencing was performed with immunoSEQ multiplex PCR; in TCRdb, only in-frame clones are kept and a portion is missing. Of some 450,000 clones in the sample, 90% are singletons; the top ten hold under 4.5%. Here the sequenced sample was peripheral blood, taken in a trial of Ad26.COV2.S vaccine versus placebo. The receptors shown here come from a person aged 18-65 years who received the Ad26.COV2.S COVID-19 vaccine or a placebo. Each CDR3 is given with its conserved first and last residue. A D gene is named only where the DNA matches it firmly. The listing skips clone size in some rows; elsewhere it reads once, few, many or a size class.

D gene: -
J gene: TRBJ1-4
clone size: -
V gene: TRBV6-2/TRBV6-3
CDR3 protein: CASSYRDATNEKLFF
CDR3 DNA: TGTGCCAGCAGTTACCGGGATGCAACTAATGAAAAACTGTTTTTT

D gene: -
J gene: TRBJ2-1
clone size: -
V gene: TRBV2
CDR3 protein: CASSATGRQPTYNEQFF
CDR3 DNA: TGTGCCAGCAGTGCCACTGGGCGGCAGCCCACCTACAATGAGCAGTTCTTC

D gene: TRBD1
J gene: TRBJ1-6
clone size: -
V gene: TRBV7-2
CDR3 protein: CASSLGAGGLSSYNSPLHF
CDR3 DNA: TGTGCCAGCAGCTTAGGGGCAGGGGGCTTGAGCTCCTATAATTCACCCCTCCACTTT

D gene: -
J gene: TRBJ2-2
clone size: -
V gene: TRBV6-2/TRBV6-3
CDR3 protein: CASSYGKGVNTGELFF
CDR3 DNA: TGTGCCAGCAGTTACGGTAAAGGGGTAAACACCGGGGAGCTGTTTTTT

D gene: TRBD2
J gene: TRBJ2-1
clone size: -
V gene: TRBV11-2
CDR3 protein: CASSLGLAGVNEQFF
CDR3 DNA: TGTGCCAGCAGCTTGGGACTAGCGGGAGTAAATGAGCAGTTCTTC

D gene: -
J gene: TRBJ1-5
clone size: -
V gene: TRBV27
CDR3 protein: CASSLAENQPQHF
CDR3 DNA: TGTGCCAGCAGTTTAGCTGAGAATCAGCCCCAGCATTTT

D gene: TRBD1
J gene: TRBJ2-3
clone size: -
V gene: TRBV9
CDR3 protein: CASSVAGTGILDTQYF
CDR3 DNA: TGTGCCAGCAGCGTAGCGGGGACAGGGATTTTAGATACGCAGTATTTT

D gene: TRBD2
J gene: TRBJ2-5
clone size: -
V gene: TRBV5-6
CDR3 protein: CASSLVVAGSRETQYF
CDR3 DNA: TGTGCCAGCAGCTTGGTAGTAGCGGGATCCCGAGAGACCCAGTACTTC

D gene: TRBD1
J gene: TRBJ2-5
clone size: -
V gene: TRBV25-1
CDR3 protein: CASSVGTGGGTQYF
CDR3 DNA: TGTGCCAGCAGTGTCGGGACAGGGGGAGGGACCCAGTACTTC

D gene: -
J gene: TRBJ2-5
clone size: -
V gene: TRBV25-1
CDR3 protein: CASSEQRIQETQYF
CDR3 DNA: TGTGCCAGCAGTGAACAACGGATCCAAGAGACCCAGTACTTC

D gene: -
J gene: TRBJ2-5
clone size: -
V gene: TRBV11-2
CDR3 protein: CASSLTETQETQYF
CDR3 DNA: TGTGCCAGCAGCTTAACAGAAACCCAAGAGACCCAGTACTTC

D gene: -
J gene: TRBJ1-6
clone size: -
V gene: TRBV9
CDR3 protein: CASSVARGDSPLHF
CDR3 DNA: TGTGCCAGCAGCGTAGCCAGGGGAGATTCACCCCTCCACTTT

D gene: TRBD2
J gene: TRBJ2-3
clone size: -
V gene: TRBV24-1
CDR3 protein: CATSDLLAGGTDTQYF
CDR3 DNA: TGTGCCACCAGTGATTTGCTAGCGGGAGGCACAGATACGCAGTATTTT

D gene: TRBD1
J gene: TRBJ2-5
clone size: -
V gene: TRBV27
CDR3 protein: CASRSQDRGLEETQYF
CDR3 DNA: TGTGCCAGCAGGTCCCAGGACAGGGGGTTGGAAGAGACCCAGTACTTC

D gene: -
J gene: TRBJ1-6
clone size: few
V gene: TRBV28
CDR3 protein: CASSFRGAASPLHF
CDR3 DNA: TGTGCCAGCAGTTTCCGGGGGGCTGCTTCACCCCTCCACTTT

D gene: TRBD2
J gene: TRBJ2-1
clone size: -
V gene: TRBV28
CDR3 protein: CASSLVSSGSSNEQFF
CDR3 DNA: TGTGCCAGCAGTTTAGTCTCTAGCGGGAGCTCTAATGAGCAGTTCTTC

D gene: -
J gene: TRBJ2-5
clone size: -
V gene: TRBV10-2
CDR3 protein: CASSEGGGTQYF
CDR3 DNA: TGCGCCAGCAGTGAGGGGGGAGGGACCCAGTACTTC

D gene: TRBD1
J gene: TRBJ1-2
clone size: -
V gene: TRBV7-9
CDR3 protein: CATPGTGAGYTF
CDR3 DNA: TGTGCCACCCCAGGTACAGGGGCTGGCTACACCTTC

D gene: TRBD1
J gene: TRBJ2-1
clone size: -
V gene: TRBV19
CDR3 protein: CASSPGQGRNEQFF
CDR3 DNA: TGTGCCAGTAGCCCGGGACAGGGTAGGAATGAGCAGTTCTTC

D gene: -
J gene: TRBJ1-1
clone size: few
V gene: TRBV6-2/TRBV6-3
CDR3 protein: CASSYSITEAFF
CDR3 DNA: TGTGCCAGCAGTTACAGCATCACCGAAGCTTTCTTT

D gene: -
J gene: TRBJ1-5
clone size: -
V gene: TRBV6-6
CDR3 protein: CASSHATGTISNQPQHF
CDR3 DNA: TGTGCCAGCAGTCACGCGACAGGAACAATTAGCAATCAGCCCCAGCATTTT

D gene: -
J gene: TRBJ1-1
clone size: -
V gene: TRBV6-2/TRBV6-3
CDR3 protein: CASSPPRAGWTEAFF
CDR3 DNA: TGTGCCAGCAGTCCCCCCCGGGCAGGTTGGACTGAAGCTTTCTTT

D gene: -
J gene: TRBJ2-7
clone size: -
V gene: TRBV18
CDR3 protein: CASSPPGGPGYEQYF
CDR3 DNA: TGTGCCAGCTCACCACCGGGAGGCCCCGGGTACGAGCAGTACTTC

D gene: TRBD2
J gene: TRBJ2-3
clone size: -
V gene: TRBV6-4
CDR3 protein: CASSAEAGGPADTQYF
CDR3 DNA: TGTGCCAGCAGTGCCGAAGCGGGAGGGCCGGCAGATACGCAGTATTTT

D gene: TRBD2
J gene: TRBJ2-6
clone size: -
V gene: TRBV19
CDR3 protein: CASSIGGGTGANVLTF
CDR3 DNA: TGTGCCAGTAGTATAGGGGGGGGAACCGGGGCCAACGTCCTGACTTTC

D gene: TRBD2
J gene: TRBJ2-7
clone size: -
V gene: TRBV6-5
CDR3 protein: CASSPRLAGVVEQYF
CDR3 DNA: TGTGCCAGCAGTCCCCGACTAGCGGGAGTGGTCGAGCAGTACTTC

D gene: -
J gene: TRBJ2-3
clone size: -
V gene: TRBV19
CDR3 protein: CASSIGPGAPDTQYF
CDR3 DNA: TGTGCCAGTAGTATAGGGCCAGGGGCCCCAGATACGCAGTATTTT

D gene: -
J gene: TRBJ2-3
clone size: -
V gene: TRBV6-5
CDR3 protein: CASRFRTSTDTQYF
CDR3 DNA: TGTGCCAGCAGATTTAGGACTAGCACAGATACGCAGTATTTT

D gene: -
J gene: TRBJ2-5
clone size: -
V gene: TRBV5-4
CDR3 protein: CASSLAQETQYF
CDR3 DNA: TGTGCCAGCAGCTTAGCCCAAGAGACCCAGTACTTC

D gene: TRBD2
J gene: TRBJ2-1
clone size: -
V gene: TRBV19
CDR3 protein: CASSIGLAGISYNEQFF
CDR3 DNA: TGTGCCAGTAGTATAGGTCTAGCGGGAATCTCATACAATGAGCAGTTCTTC